In this sample, the clone carrying this TCR beta chain turned up once. Sample treatment: some 20 received Ad26.COV2.S at low or high dose, single or two shots; 5 received placebo; per-sample allocation not given. Samples were taken on day 63 after the first vaccine or placebo injection. Within Boston, the person who donated was an adult of 18-55 years. The data are from a study of Ad26.COV2.S vaccination and SARS-CoV-2 variants. Germline CDR1 reads SEHNR; CDR2 reads FQNEAQ (reference sequence). The ends lost 1 base at V and 0 bases at J; junction bases unmatched: 4. This CDR3 spans 17 amino acids. Only in-frame clones appear in the TCRdb table, and some are missing; sequencing was by immunoSEQ multiplex PCR. The data hold roughly 380,000 clones, with roughly 85% observed a single time.

The clonotype originates from a person aged 18-60 years who received the Ad26.COV2.S COVID-19 vaccine or a placebo. The chain links TRBV7-9 to TRBJ1-5, with 9 bases lining up with TRBD1. Specimen: peripheral blood, collected in a trial of Ad26.COV2.S vaccine versus placebo. CDR3 in amino acids: CASSLVGTGLSNQPQHF. CDR3 in DNA: TGTGCCAGCAGCTTAGTTGGGACAGGGCTTAGCAATCAGCCCCAGCATTTT.